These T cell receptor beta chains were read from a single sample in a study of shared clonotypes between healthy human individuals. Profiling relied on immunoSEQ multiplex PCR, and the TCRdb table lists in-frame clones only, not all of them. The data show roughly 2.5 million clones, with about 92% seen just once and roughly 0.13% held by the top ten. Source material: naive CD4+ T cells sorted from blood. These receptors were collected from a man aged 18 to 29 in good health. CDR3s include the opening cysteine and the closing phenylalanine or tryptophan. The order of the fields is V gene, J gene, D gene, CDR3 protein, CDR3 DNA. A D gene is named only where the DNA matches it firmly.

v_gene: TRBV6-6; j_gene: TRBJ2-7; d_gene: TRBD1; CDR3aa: CASSRGQGTYEQYF; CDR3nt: TGTGCCAGCAGTCGGGGACAGGGGACCTACGAGCAGTACTTC
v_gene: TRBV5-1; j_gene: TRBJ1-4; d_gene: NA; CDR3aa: CASSLEYRGTEKLFF; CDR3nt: TGCGCCAGCAGCTTGGAATATAGGGGGACTGAAAAACTGTTTTTT
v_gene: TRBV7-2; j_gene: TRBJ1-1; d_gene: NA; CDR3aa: CASSPESGYTEAFF; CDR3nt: TGTGCCAGCAGCCCTGAATCAGGCTACACTGAAGCTTTCTTT
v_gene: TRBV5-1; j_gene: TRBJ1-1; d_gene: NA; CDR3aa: CASSWTANTEAFF; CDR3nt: TGCGCCAGCAGCTGGACAGCGAACACTGAAGCTTTCTTT
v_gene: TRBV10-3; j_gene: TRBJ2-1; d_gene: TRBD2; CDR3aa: CAISESGSGRVRDEQFF; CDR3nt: TGTGCCATCAGTGAGTCGGGTAGCGGGAGGGTAAGAGATGAGCAGTTCTTC
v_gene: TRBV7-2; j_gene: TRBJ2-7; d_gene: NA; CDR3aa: CASSLAPAYEQYF; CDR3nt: TGTGCCAGCAGCTTAGCGCCTGCCTACGAGCAGTACTTC
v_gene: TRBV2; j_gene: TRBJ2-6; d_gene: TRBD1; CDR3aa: CASSRPGQGASGANVLTF; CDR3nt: TGTGCCAGCAGTAGACCGGGACAGGGGGCATCAGGGGCCAACGTCCTGACTTTC
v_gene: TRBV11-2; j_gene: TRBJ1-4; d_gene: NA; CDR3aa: CASSLEGHGLNNEKLFF; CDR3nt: TGTGCCAGCAGCTTAGAGGGACACGGACTTAATAATGAAAAACTGTTTTTT
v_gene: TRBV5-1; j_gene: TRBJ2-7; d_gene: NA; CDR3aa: CASSLNLDRIYEQYF; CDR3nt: TGCGCCAGCAGCTTGAATTTAGACAGAATCTACGAGCAGTACTTC
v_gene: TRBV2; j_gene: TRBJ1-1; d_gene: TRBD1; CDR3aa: CASKGQGGTEAFF; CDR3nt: TGTGCCAGCAAGGGACAGGGTGGCACTGAAGCTTTCTTT
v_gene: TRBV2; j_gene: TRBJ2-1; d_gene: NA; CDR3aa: CATGPGLQFF; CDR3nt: TGTGCTACCGGACCGGGACTCCAGTTCTTC
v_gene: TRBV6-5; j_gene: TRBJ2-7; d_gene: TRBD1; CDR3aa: CASSPWDRGLHEQYF; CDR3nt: TGTGCCAGCAGCCCCTGGGACAGGGGATTACACGAGCAGTACTTC
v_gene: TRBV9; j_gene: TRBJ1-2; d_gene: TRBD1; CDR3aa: CASSARQGTRGYTF; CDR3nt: TGTGCCAGCAGCGCCCGACAGGGGACTCGGGGCTACACCTTC
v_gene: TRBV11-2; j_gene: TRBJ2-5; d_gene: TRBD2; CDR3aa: CASSSGLVETQYF; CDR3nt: TGTGCCAGCAGCTCGGGACTAGTCGAGACCCAGTACTTC
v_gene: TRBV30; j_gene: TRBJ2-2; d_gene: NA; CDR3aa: CAWSVLSTGELFF; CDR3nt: TGTGCCTGGAGTGTTTTGAGCACCGGGGAGCTGTTTTTT
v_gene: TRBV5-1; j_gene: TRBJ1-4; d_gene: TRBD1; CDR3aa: CASSSRDSSVEKLFF; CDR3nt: TGCGCCAGCAGCTCCCGGGACAGTTCGGTTGAAAAACTGTTTTTT
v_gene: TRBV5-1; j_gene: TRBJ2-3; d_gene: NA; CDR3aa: CASSQAGDTQYF; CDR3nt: TGCGCCAGCAGCCAGGCGGGCGATACGCAGTATTTT
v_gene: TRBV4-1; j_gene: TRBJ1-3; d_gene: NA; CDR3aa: CASKGELGLGNTIYF; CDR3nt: TGCGCCAGCAAGGGAGAGTTAGGACTTGGAAACACCATATATTTT